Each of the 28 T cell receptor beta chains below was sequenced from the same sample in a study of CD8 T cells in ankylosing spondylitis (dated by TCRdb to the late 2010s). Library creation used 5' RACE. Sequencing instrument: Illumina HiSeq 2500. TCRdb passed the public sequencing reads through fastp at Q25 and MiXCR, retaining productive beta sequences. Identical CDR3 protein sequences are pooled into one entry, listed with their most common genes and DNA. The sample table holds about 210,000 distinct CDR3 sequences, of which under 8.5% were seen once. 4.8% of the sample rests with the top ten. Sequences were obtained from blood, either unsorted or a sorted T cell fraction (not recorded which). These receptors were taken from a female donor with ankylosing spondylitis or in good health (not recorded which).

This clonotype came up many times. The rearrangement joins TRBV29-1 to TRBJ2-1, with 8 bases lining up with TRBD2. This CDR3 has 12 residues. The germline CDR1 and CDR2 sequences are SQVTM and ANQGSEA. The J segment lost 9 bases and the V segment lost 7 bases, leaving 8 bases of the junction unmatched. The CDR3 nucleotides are TGCAGCGCGGGGAGCGGGGGCCTTGAGCAGTTCTTC. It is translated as CSAGSGGLEQFF.

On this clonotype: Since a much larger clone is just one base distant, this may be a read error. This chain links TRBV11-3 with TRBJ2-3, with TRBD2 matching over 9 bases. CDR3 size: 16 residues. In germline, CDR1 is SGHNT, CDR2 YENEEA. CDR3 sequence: CANSPGGAGGGDTQYF. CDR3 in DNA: TGTGCCAACAGCCCCGGTGGAGCGGGAGGAGGAGATACGCAGTATTTT.

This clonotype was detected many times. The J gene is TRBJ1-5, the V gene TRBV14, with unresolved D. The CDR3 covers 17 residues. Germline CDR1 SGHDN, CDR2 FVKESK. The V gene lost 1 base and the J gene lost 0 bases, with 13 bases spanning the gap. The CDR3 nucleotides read TGTGCCAGCAGCCAAGCCCGGCAGACGATTAGCAATCAGCCCCAGCATTTT. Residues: CASSQARQTISNQPQHF.

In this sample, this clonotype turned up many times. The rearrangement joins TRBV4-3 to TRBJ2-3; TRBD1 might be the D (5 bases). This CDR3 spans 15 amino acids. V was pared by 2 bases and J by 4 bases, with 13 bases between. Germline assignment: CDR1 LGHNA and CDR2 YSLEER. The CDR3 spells CASSQQGRGADTQYF. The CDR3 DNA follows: TGCGCCAGCAGCCAACAGGGTCGTGGGGCAGATACGCAGTATTTT.

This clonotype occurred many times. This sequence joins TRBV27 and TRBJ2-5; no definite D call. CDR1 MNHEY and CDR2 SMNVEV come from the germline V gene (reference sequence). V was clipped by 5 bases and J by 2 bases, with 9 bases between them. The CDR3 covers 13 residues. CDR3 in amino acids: CASSPVAQETQYF. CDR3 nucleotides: TGTGCCAGCAGTCCGGTTGCGCAAGAGACCCAGTACTTC.

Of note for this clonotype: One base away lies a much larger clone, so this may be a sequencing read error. CDR3 residues: CASGLGGSSTDTQHF. In DNA, the CDR3 is TGTGCTAGTGGCCTGGGGGGCTCGAGCACAGATACGCAGCATTTT. The chain is built from TRBV12-5 and TRBJ2-3; possible D gene TRBD1, 6 bases. The J call may be wrong; the DNA end is better matched by TRBJ1-5. This CDR3 spans 15 amino acids. CDR1 and CDR2 from the germline V gene are LGHNT and FRNRAP.

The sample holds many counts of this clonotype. The CDR3 is CASSGVAGGYGEQFF. CDR3 in DNA: TGTGCCAGCAGCGGAGTAGCGGGAGGATATGGTGAGCAGTTCTTC. The chain links TRBV9 to TRBJ2-1; TRBD2 agrees at 10 bases. Germline-derived CDR1 and CDR2 are SGDLS and YYNGEE. Losses at the gene ends were 3 bases for V and 9 bases for J; bases not matched to a gene: 9. This CDR3 is 15 amino acids long.

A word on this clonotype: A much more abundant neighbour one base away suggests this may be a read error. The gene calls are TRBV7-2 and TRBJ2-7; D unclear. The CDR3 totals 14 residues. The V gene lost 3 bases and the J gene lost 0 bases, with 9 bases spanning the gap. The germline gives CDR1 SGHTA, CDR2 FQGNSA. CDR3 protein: CASSFDKNSYEQYF. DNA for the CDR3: TGTGCCAGCAGCTTCGACAAGAACTCCTACGAGCAGTACTTC.

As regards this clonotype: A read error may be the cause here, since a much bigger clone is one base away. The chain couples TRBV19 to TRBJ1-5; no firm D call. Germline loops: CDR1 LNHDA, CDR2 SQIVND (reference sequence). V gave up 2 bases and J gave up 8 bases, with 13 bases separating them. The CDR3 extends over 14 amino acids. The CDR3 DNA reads TGTGCCAGTAGTATATCAAGCGGAGAAAAGCCCCAGCATTTT. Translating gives CASSISSGEKPQHF.

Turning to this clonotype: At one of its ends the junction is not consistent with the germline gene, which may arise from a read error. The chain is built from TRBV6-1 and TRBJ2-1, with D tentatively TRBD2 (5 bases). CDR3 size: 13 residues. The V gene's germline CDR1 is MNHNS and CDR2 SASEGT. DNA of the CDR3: TGTACCAGCGGTACAAGCTCCTACAATGAGCAGTTCTTC. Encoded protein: CTSGTSSYNEQFF.

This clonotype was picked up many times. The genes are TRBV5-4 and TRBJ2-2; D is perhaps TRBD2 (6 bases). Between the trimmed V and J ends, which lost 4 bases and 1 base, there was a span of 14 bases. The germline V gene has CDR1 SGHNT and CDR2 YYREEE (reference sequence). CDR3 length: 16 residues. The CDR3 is CASSPTLAVNTGELFF. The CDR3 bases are TGTGCCAGCAGCCCTACCTTAGCGGTGAACACCGGGGAGCTGTTTTTT. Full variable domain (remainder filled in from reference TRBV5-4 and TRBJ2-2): ETGVTQSPTHLIKTRGQQVTLRCSSQSGHNTVSWYQQALGQGPQFIFQYYREEENGRGNFPPRFSGLQFPNYSSELNVNALELDDSALYLCASSPTLAVNTGELFFGEGSRLTVL.

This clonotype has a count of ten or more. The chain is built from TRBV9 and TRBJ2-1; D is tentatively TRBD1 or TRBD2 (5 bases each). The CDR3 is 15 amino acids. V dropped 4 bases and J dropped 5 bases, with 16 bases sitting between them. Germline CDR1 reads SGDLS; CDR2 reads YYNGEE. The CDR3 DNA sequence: TGTGCCAGCAGCCCTCGCGACTGGGGGAACAATGAGCAGTTCTTC. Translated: CASSPRDWGNNEQFF.

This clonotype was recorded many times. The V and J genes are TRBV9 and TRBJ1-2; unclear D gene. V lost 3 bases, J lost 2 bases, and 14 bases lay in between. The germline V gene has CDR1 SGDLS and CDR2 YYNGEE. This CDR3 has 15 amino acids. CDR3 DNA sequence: TGTGCCAGCAGCGCGACGGTTTCTTTCAACTATGGCTACACCTTC. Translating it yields CASSATVSFNYGYTF.

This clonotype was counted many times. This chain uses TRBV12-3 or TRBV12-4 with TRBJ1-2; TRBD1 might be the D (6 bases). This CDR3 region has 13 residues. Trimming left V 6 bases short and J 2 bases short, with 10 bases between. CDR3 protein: CASRSDRNYGYTF. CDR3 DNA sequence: TGTGCCAGCAGATCAGACAGGAACTATGGCTACACCTTC.

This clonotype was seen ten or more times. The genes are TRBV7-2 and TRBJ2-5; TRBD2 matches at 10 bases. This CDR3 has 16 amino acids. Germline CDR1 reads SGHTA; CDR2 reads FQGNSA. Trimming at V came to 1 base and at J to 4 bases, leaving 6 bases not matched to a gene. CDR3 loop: CASSLDRLAGVETQYF. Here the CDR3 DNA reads TGTGCCAGCAGCTTAGACCGGCTAGCGGGAGTAGAGACCCAGTACTTC.

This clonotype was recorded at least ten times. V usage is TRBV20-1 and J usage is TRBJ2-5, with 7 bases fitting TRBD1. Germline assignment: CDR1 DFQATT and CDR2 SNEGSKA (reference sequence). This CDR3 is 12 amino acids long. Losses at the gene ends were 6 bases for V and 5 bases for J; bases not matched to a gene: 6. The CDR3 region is CSATGQTETQYF. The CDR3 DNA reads TGCAGTGCCACGGGACAGACGGAGACCCAGTACTTC.

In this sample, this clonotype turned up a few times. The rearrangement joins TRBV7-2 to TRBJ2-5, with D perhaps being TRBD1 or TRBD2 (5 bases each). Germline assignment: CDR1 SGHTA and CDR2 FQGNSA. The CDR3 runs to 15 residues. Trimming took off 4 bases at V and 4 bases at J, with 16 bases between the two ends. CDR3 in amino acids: CASSSQLWGRETQYF. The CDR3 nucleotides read TGTGCCAGCAGCTCGCAATTATGGGGGAGAGAGACCCAGTACTTC.

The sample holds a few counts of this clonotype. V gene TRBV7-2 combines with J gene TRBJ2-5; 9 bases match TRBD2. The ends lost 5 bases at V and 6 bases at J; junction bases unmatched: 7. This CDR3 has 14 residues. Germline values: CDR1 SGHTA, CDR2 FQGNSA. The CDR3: CASSPSGARQTQYF. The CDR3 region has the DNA TGTGCCAGCAGCCCTAGCGGGGCCCGACAGACCCAGTACTTC.

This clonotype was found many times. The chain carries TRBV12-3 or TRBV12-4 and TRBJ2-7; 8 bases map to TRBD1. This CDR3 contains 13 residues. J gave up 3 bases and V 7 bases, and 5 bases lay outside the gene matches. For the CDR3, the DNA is TGTGCCAGCACCAGGGGGCAATTCTACGAGCAGTACTTC. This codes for CASTRGQFYEQYF.

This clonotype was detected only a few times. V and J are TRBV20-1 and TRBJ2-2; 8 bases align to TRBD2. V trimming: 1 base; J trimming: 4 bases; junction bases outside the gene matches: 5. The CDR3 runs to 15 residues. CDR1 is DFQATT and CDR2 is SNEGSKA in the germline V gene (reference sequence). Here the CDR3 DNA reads TGCAGTGCTAGAGTTCGAGCGGGAGTCACCGGGGAGCTGTTTTTT. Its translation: CSARVRAGVTGELFF.

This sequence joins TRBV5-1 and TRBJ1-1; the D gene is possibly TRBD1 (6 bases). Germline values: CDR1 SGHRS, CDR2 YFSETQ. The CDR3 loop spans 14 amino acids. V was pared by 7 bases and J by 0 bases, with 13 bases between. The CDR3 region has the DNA TGCGCCAGCTCTTCCGACAGGATGAACACTGAAGCTTTCTTT. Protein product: CASSSDRMNTEAFF.

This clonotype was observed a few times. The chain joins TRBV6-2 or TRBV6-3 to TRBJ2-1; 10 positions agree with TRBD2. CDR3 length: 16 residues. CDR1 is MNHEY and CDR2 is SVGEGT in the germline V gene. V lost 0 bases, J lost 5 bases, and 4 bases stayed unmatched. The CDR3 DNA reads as TGTGCCAGCAGTTACTCGGGCCTAGCGGGGGACAATGAGCAGTTCTTC. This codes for CASSYSGLAGDNEQFF.

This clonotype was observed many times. The CDR3 region has the DNA TGCGCCAGCAGCCAAGAGACCAGAAGTCAAGAGACCCAGTACTTC. Translated, it gives CASSQETRSQETQYF. The genes are TRBV4-3 and TRBJ2-5; D call uncertain. The germline gives CDR1 LGHNA, CDR2 YSLEER. The CDR3 loop spans 15 amino acids. V dropped 0 bases and J dropped 2 bases, with 10 bases sitting between them.

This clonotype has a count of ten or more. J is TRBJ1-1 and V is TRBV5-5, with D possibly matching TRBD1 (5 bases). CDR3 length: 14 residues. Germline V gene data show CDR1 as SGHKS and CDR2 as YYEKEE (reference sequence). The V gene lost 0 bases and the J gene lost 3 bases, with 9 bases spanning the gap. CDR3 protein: CASSLVMGDTEAFF. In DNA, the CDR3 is TGTGCCAGCAGCTTGGTGATGGGGGACACTGAAGCTTTCTTT.

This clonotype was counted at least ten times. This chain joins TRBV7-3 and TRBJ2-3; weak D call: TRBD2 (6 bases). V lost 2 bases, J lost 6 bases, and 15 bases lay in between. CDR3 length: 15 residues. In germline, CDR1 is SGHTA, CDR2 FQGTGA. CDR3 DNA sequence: TGTGCCAGCAGCTTAGGAGGGGTAGTCACGGATACGCAGTATTTT. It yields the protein CASSLGGVVTDTQYF.

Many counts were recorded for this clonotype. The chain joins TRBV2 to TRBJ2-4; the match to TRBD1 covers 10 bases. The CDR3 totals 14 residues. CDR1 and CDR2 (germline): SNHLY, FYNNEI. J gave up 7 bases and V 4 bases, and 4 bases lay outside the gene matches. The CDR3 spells CASSVPGQGNIQYF. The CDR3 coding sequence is TGTGCCAGCAGTGTCCCGGGACAGGGGAACATTCAGTACTTC.

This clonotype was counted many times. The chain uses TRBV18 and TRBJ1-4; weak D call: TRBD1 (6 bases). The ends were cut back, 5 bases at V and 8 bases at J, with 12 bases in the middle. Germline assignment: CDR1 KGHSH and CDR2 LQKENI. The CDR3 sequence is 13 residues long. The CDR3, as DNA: TGTGCCAGCTCATCCGGGGGCGAGGAAAAACTGTTTTTT. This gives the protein CASSSGGEEKLFF.

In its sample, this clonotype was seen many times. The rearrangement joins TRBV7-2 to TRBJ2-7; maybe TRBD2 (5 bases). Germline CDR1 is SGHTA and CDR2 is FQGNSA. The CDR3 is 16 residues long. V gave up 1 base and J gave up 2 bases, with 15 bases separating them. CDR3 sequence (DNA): TGTGCCAGCAGCTTAGAGGGAGTAGACCCTGCCTACGAGCAGTACTTC. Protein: CASSLEGVDPAYEQYF.